These T cell receptor beta chains were read from a single sample in a study of radiation and T cells in renal cell carcinoma. The data were produced by immunoSEQ multiplex PCR, yet TCRdb's version contains in-frame clones alone and is incomplete. This sample has 100,000 to 150,000 clones, with around 84% found just once. This material consisted of blood, taken from a patient whose treatment included radiotherapy and nephrectomy. Every receptor here comes from a woman aged 60 to 75 with renal cell carcinoma. The CDR3 runs from the conserved cysteine through the conserved F or W. The D gene is left open where the match is weak. Rows give clone size only sometimes, using once, few, many, or a class for an expanded clone.

>TRBV2|.|.|TRBJ1-5|16
TGTGCCAACAGTGAAAATATAAGAGCGGCCAATCAGCCCCAGCATTTT
CANSENIRAANQPQHF
>TRBV7-2|once|.|TRBJ2-1|16
TGTGCCAGCAGCTTATGGGGAGCGGAATCTTACAATGAGCAGTTCTTC
CASSLWGAESYNEQFF
>TRBV19|.|TRBD2|TRBJ2-2|18
TGTGCCAGTAGCAGCAAATCCCCGACTAGCGGGAACACCGGGGAGCTGTTTTTT
CASSSKSPTSGNTGELFF
>TRBV5-1|.|.|TRBJ2-3|11
TGCGCCAGCAGCACCAGGGATACGCAGTATTTT
CASSTRDTQYF
>TRBV11-2|.|.|TRBJ2-7|15
TGTGCCAGCAGCGTGCAGGCTGCTGAGCCCTACGAGCAGTACTTC
CASSVQAAEPYEQYF
>TRBV28|.|TRBD1|TRBJ2-2|17
TGTGCCAGCAGTTTATTCCCCGGGACAGGGCCCACCGGGGAGCTGTTTTTT
CASSLFPGTGPTGELFF
>TRBV11-2|.|.|TRBJ2-6|17
TGTGCCAGCAGTTCACCGGGCCTCCTCTCTGGGGCCAACGTCCTGACTTTC
CASSSPGLLSGANVLTF
>TRBV6-5|few|.|TRBJ1-1|14
TGTGCCAGCAGTTACGGGATCATGAACACTGAAGCTTTCTTT
CASSYGIMNTEAFF
>TRBV28|few|.|TRBJ1-1|11
TGTGCCAGCAGTGAAAACACTGAAGCTTTCTTT
CASSENTEAFF
>TRBV15|.|.|TRBJ2-1|15
TGTGCCACCAGCAGCCGGGACGTCTCCTACAATGAGCAGTTCTTC
CATSSRDVSYNEQFF
>TRBV4-3|.|.|TRBJ2-7|17
TGCGCCAGCAGCCAAGATGCCGGGCCAACAGGGAGCTACGAGCAGTACTTC
CASSQDAGPTGSYEQYF
>TRBV7-9|.|TRBD2|TRBJ2-1|14
TGTGCCACTAGGACTAGCGGGAGGGTGAGTGAGCAGTTCTTC
CATRTSGRVSEQFF
>TRBV5-1|.|.|TRBJ2-1|15
TGCGCCAGCAGCTTGAAAGCGGAACCATACAATGAGCAGTTCTTC
CASSLKAEPYNEQFF
>TRBV5-1|few|TRBD1|TRBJ1-1|12
TGCGCCAGCAGCTGGGACAGGGCTGAAGCTTTCTTT
CASSWDRAEAFF
>TRBV19|once|.|TRBJ2-1|13
TGTGCCAGTAGCCCCACTCCCGGGGCTGAGCAGTTCTTC
CASSPTPGAEQFF
>TRBV5-1|.|.|TRBJ2-7|13
TGCGCCAGCAGCTATACAGGGCAATACGAGCAGTACTTC
CASSYTGQYEQYF
>TRBV2|.|.|TRBJ2-4|17
TGTGCCAGCCGTTATCGGGACACCCTAGCGGTATGGAACATTCAGTACTTC
CASRYRDTLAVWNIQYF
>TRBV4-3|.|.|TRBJ2-1|14
TGCGCCAGCAGCCAAGAACCCTGGAACAATGAGCAGTTCTTC
CASSQEPWNNEQFF
>TRBV6-5|.|TRBD1|TRBJ2-1|14
TGTGCCAGCAGTGTCGCGCCGGGACAGGGTGATTCGTTCTTC
CASSVAPGQGDSFF
>TRBV5-1|.|.|TRBJ1-3|15
TGCGCCAGCAGCTTGGCCGGGGGCTCTGGAAACACCATATATTTT
CASSLAGGSGNTIYF
>TRBV18|.|.|TRBJ2-7|14
TGTGCCAGCTCACCAAGAGTGTACTCCTACGAGCAGTACTTC
CASSPRVYSYEQYF
>TRBV9|once|.|TRBJ2-1|12
TGTGCCAGCAGCGTAGACTCCAATGAGCAGTTCTTC
CASSVDSNEQFF
>TRBV18|.|TRBD2|TRBJ2-1|19
TGTGCCAGCTCACCAACCGGGACTAGCGGATGGAGCTCCTACAATGAGCAGTTCTTC
CASSPTGTSGWSSYNEQFF
>TRBV15|few|.|TRBJ2-7|16
TGTGCCACCAGCAGAGATGGGACAAATACTCCCTACGAGCAGTACTTC
CATSRDGTNTPYEQYF
>TRBV11-2|.|.|TRBJ2-3|14
TGTGCCAGCAGCTCTAGACCCCAGCAGGGTAAACTGTATTTT
CASSSRPQQGKLYF
>TRBV27|.|TRBD1|TRBJ1-1|14
TGTGCCAGTAAACTTGGGGCCACAGGGGCCGAAGCTTTCTTT
CASKLGATGAEAFF
>TRBV7-2|.|.|TRBJ1-1|13
TGTGCCAGCAGCTTAGGACAGAACACTGAAGCTTTCTTT
CASSLGQNTEAFF
>TRBV4-2|few|.|TRBJ1-2|16
TGTGCCAGCAGCCAAGATCAGGGCAGGGGTGTAGATGGCTACACCTTC
CASSQDQGRGVDGYTF
>TRBV28|.|.|TRBJ2-7|14
TGTGCCAGCAGGGACGCGGGACAGTCCTACGAGCAGTACTTC
CASRDAGQSYEQYF